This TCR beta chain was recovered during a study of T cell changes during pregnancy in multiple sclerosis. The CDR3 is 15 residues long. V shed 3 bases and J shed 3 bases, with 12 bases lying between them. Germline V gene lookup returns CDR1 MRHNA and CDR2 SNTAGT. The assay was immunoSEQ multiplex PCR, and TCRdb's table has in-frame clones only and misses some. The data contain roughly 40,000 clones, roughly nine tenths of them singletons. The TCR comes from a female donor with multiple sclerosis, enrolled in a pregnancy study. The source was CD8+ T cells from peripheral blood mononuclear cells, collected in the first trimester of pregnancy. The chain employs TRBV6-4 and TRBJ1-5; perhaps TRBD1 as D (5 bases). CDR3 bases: TGTGCCAGCAGTGAAAAGGCAGGGTCCAATCAGCCCCAGCATTTT. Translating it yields CASSEKAGSNQPQHF.